Following are 26 T cell receptor beta chains from one sample sequenced in a study of T cell responses to AZD1222 COVID-19 vaccine. The table came from immunoSEQ multiplex PCR; TCRdb's copy has only in-frame clones and leaves some out. The sample shows roughly 110,000 clones, roughly 87% of them seen only once. The specimen comprised peripheral blood, sampled 28 days after the second AZD1222 dose. These TCRs come from an adult who received the AZD1222 COVID-19 vaccine.

The chain joins TRBV2 to TRBJ2-1; unclear D gene. CDR3 length: 15 residues. Germline values: CDR1 SNHLY, CDR2 FYNNEI. The V end lost 7 bases, the J end lost 1 base, and 14 bases lay between the germline ends. The CDR3 reads CASTRRSPSYNEQFF. CDR3 nucleotides: TGTGCCAGCACCAGGCGCTCGCCATCCTACAATGAGCAGTTCTTC.

CDR3 DNA sequence: TGTGCCAGCAGCCAAGATGAGGGGGCTTGGGTCTATGGCTACACCTTC. It codes for CASSQDEGAWVYGYTF. The chain is built from TRBV4-2 and TRBJ1-2, with TRBD1 matching over 7 bases. CDR1 is LGHNA, CDR2 YNFKEQ, per germline. V lost 0 bases, J lost 4 bases, and 8 bases stayed unmatched. The CDR3 has 16 amino acids.

This clone was seen only once. CDR3 DNA sequence: TGTGCCAGCAGCTCTGGACTAGAAGAGACCCAGTACTTC. It specifies CASSSGLEETQYF. This sequence joins TRBV7-8 and TRBJ2-5, with TRBD2 matching 7 bases. V shed 4 bases, J shed 3 bases, and the junction held 2 bases outside the gene matches. The CDR3 is 13 amino acids. In germline, CDR1 is SGHVS, CDR2 FQNEAQ.

The gene calls are TRBV5-1 and TRBJ1-5; TRBD1 agrees at 8 bases. Per the germline V gene, CDR1 is SGHRS and CDR2 is YFSETQ. CDR3 length equals 16 residues. J lost 0 bases, V lost 4 bases, and 6 bases had no gene match. CDR3 nucleotide sequence: TGCGCCAGCAGCCCAGGGGGCTCTTATAGCAATCAGCCCCAGCATTTT. Translation: CASSPGGSYSNQPQHF.

This clone was recorded once. V is TRBV7-2 and J is TRBJ2-3; 7 positions agree with TRBD2. Germline CDR1 is SGHTA and CDR2 is FQGNSA. This CDR3 has 14 amino acids. J lost 6 bases, V lost 5 bases, and 8 bases had no gene match. The CDR3 loop reads CASSSGAPMDTQYF. CDR3 nucleotides: TGTGCCAGCAGCAGCGGGGCCCCAATGGATACGCAGTATTTT. The full variable domain, with the rest looked up from reference TRBV7-2 and TRBJ2-3, is GAGVSQSPSNKVTEKGKDVELRCDPISGHTALYWYRQSLGQGLEFLIYFQGNSAPDKSGLPSDRFSAERTGGSVSTLTIQRTQQEDSAVYLCASSSGAPMDTQYFGPGTRLTVL.

V and J are TRBV29-1 and TRBJ1-4, with D perhaps matching TRBD1 (5 bases). V lost 3 bases and J lost 6, with 17 bases in between. Germline V gives CDR1 SQVTM, CDR2 ANQGSEA. This CDR3 contains 15 residues. CDR3 DNA sequence: TGCAGCGTTGATATGGGGGGAATTGGGTATGAAAAACTGTTTTTT. Amino acid sequence: CSVDMGGIGYEKLFF.

This clone has just one count. J is TRBJ2-1 and V is TRBV6-1; D is possibly TRBD1 (6 bases). The V and J ends lost 5 bases and 9 bases respectively, with 8 bases between them. This CDR3 spans 11 amino acids. Germline CDR1 and CDR2: MNHNS and SASEGT. CDR3 nucleotide sequence: TGTGCCAGCAGTTCAGGGGTTGAGCAGTTCTTC. As protein: CASSSGVEQFF.

The rearrangement uses TRBV11-2 and TRBJ2-3, with D perhaps TRBD2 (6 bases). Germline CDR1 and CDR2: SGHAT and FQNNGV. The V end lost 5 bases, the J end lost 5 bases, and 20 bases lay between the germline ends. The CDR3 has 16 residues. CDR3 loop: CASSPKVAGSEDTQYF. The CDR3 nucleotides read TGTGCCAGCAGCCCTAAGGTAGCCGGGAGTGAAGATACGCAGTATTTT.

V gene TRBV30 combines with J gene TRBJ1-6; D call uncertain. V was cut by 3 bases and J by 7 bases, with 19 bases left in between. The V gene's germline CDR1 is GTSNPN and CDR2 SVGIG (reference sequence). The CDR3 loop spans 16 amino acids. Here the CDR3 DNA reads TGTGCCTGGAGCTACGAAGGGTTATGGAGAAATTCACCCCTCCACTTT. Translated: CAWSYEGLWRNSPLHF.

The table lists this clone with a count of one. J is TRBJ1-2 and V is TRBV7-2; D unresolved. Deletions cut 1 base from V and 2 bases from J, with 8 bases between. Germline CDR1 reads SGHTA; CDR2 reads FQGNSA. The CDR3 is made up of 14 amino acids. Here the CDR3 DNA reads TGTGCCAGCAGCTTAGAGGTCCGAAACTATGGCTACACCTTC. It yields the protein CASSLEVRNYGYTF.

The chain carries TRBV28 and TRBJ2-7, with TRBD1 matching 9 bases. The CDR3 loop spans 15 amino acids. CDR1 is MDHEN, CDR2 SYDVKM, per germline. The ends lost 6 bases at V and 1 base at J; junction bases unmatched: 7. CDR3 sequence: CASRPSGTGSYEQYF. The DNA for the CDR3 is TGTGCCAGCAGACCTTCCGGGACAGGGTCCTACGAGCAGTACTTC. The complete variable domain, with remaining parts taken from reference TRBV28 and TRBJ2-7, reads DVKVTQSSRYLVKRTGEKVFLECVQDMDHENMFWYRQDPGLGLRLIYFSYDVKMKEKGDIPEGYSVSREKKERFSLILESASTNQTSMYLCASRPSGTGSYEQYFGPGTRLTVT.

The chain has TRBV10-3 and TRBJ1-6; TRBD1 is a possible D gene (6 bases). Germline-derived CDR1 and CDR2 are ENHRY and SYGVKD. V lost 6 bases and J lost 9, with 12 bases in between. This CDR3 is built from 13 residues. This chain's CDR3 is CAIRTGGISPLHF. CDR3 DNA sequence: TGTGCCATCAGGACAGGAGGTATTTCACCCCTCCACTTT.

The chain has TRBV18 and TRBJ1-2, with no clear D. CDR3 length: 13 amino acids. Germline V gene data show CDR1 as KGHSH and CDR2 as LQKENI. V gave up 3 bases and J gave up 8 bases, with 13 bases separating them. The CDR3: CASSPEAVGGYTF. For the CDR3, the DNA is TGTGCCAGCTCACCCGAAGCCGTGGGGGGCTACACCTTC.

V usage is TRBV10-3 and J usage is TRBJ1-2; 10 positions match TRBD1. The CDR3 consists of 14 residues. Germline CDR1 is ENHRY and CDR2 is SYGVKD. The trim removed 5 bases at V and 6 bases at J, leaving 6 bases unmatched. The CDR3 region is CAISRTGGEDGYTF. In DNA, the CDR3 is TGTGCCATCAGTCGGACAGGGGGGGAGGATGGCTACACCTTC.

V usage is TRBV24-1 and J usage is TRBJ2-1; either TRBD1 or TRBD2 may supply D (5 bases each). The CDR3 totals 18 residues. The germline V and J ends were trimmed by 3 bases and 0 bases, with 17 bases remaining between them. Germline V gene lookup returns CDR1 KGHDR and CDR2 SFDVKD. The CDR3 loop is CATSDGTGTVSSYNEQFF. The CDR3 DNA reads as TGTGCCACCAGTGATGGGACCGGGACGGTAAGCTCCTACAATGAGCAGTTCTTC.

The J gene is TRBJ1-4, the V gene TRBV30; D perhaps matches TRBD1 (5 bases). The CDR3 has 15 amino acids. The V and J ends lost 4 bases and 8 bases respectively, with 20 bases between them. The germline V gene encodes CDR1 GTSNPN and CDR2 SVGIG (reference sequence). The CDR3: CAWTTANGGDEKLFF. As DNA, the CDR3 is TGTGCCTGGACGACGGCGAACGGGGGGGACGAAAAACTGTTTTTT.

The chain employs TRBV6-5 and TRBJ1-1; no definite D call. Germline V gene lookup returns CDR1 MNHEY and CDR2 SVGAGI. V was trimmed by 4 bases and J by 0 bases, leaving 6 bases between them. This CDR3 comprises 13 residues. This CDR3 is CASSLQLNTEAFF. The CDR3 bases are TGTGCCAGCAGTTTACAGTTGAACACTGAAGCTTTCTTT.

The chain recombines TRBV6-5 with TRBJ1-1; D not certain. This CDR3 is 15 amino acids long. Germline loops: CDR1 MNHEY, CDR2 SVGAGI. Deletions cut 7 bases from V and 4 bases from J, with 19 bases between. The CDR3 loop is CASTPAGSRATEAFF. The CDR3 DNA reads as TGTGCCAGCACCCCCGCGGGGTCTAGGGCCACTGAAGCTTTCTTT.

The V gene is TRBV6-5, the J gene TRBJ2-7, with D possibly being TRBD1 (6 bases). Germline loops: CDR1 MNHEY, CDR2 SVGAGI. V dropped 4 bases and J dropped 2 bases, with 12 bases sitting between them. This CDR3 contains 14 residues. CDR3 in DNA: TGTGCCAGCAGTTTCCGGGACACCACCTACGAGCAGTACTTC. Protein sequence: CASSFRDTTYEQYF.

This chain joins TRBV5-1 and TRBJ2-1; D may be TRBD2 (5 bases). Germline CDR1 and CDR2: SGHRS and YFSETQ. The ends were cut back, 1 base at V and 7 bases at J, with 12 bases in the middle. There are 14 residues in the CDR3. The CDR3 nucleotides read TGCGCCAGCAGCTTGAGAGGGTCTAAGAATGAGCAGTTCTTC. It translates to CASSLRGSKNEQFF.

The genes are TRBV2 and TRBJ1-6, with D unclear. The V gene lost 1 base and the J gene lost 0 bases, with 4 bases spanning the gap. Germline loops: CDR1 SNHLY, CDR2 FYNNEI. The CDR3 spans 15 residues. As DNA, the CDR3 is TGTGCCAGCAGTGAAGAGAGCTCCTATAATTCACCCCTCCACTTT. This gives the protein CASSEESSYNSPLHF.

The CDR3 protein is CASSSDSYEQYF. CDR3 DNA: TGCGCCAGCAGCTCGGACAGTTACGAGCAGTACTTC. The rearrangement uses TRBV5-1 and TRBJ2-7; D possibly corresponds to TRBD1 (6 bases). Germline V gene data show CDR1 as SGHRS and CDR2 as YFSETQ. The CDR3 consists of 12 residues. Trimming took 3 bases from V and 4 from J, leaving 8 bases between them.

The chain links TRBV10-3 to TRBJ2-1, with TRBD1 matching over 9 bases. The V and J ends lost 6 bases and 1 base, in that order; junction bases with no gene match: 10. CDR3 length equals 17 residues. Germline lookup yields CDR1 ENHRY and CDR2 SYGVKD. CDR3 in amino acids: CAIREQGASKSYNEQFF. CDR3 DNA: TGTGCCATCAGGGAACAGGGGGCCAGTAAATCCTACAATGAGCAGTTCTTC.

The V call is TRBV4-1, the J call TRBJ1-3, with D possibly being TRBD1 (6 bases). V dropped 4 bases and J dropped 4 bases, with 8 bases sitting between them. The CDR3 is 13 amino acids. Germline CDR1 is MGHRA and CDR2 is YSYEKL. The CDR3 sequence is CASSLRGGNTIYF. CDR3 nucleotide sequence: TGCGCCAGCAGCCTCAGGGGAGGAAACACCATATATTTT.

The rearrangement links TRBV6-5 to TRBJ2-4; D call uncertain. V was cut by 6 bases and J by 2 bases, with 8 bases left in between. This CDR3 has 13 residues. CDR1 MNHEY and CDR2 SVGAGI come from the germline V gene. CDR3 coding DNA: TGTGCCAGCAGACACGTAACCAAAAACATTCAGTACTTC. This gives the protein CASRHVTKNIQYF.

The chain recombines TRBV6-4 with TRBJ1-6, with D unclear. The germline V gene encodes CDR1 MRHNA and CDR2 SNTAGT. CDR3 length: 15 residues. The ends were cut back, 7 bases at V and 0 bases at J, with 10 bases in the middle. This CDR3 reads CASKEDDSYNSPLHF. The DNA of the CDR3 is TGTGCCAGCAAGGAAGATGACTCCTATAATTCACCCCTCCACTTT.